The clone carrying this T cell receptor beta chain occurred once. The antigen is not known. These data are taken from a study of CD8 T cells in Susac syndrome. Study-wide results and limits: As the study acknowledged, the number of individuals in its TCR sequencing and HLA analysis was relatively small.

With random hexamers, roughly 0.45 to 1 ug RNA was reverse transcribed. TCRdb recomputed calls from the immunoSEQ multiplex PCR reads with MiXCR, one row per CDR3 protein. The profile shows over 350,000 distinct CDR3 sequences, more than 80% of them singletons. CDR1 is SQVTM, CDR2 ANQGSEA, per germline. The CDR3 is 12 residues long. The V gene lost 3 bases and the J gene lost 5 bases, with 11 bases spanning the gap. CD8+ and CD4+ T cells from blood underwent TCR beta sequencing. The multiple sclerosis control cohort comprised treatment-naive individuals presenting with stable or active relapsing-remitting disease.

This sequence joins TRBV29-1 and TRBJ2-7; D possibly corresponds to TRBD1 (5 bases). Sequenced input: CD8+ T cells from PBMCs. This sequence originates from a human donor with multiple sclerosis. The CDR3 reads CSVEVRAHEQYF. The CDR3 region has the DNA TGCAGCGTTGAGGTCAGGGCCCACGAGCAGTACTTC.